This T cell receptor beta chain was identified in a study of cytomegalovirus exposure and HLA in healthy donors. Study overall: A subsequent analysis stated that the 120 or so validation repertoires were run on the same platform as the approximately 700 first-cohort repertoires. Study-level results: Most TCR sequences showed up rarely, but some public TCRs showed up in many donors. The authors confirmed in vitro that a few CMV-associated chains were specific for CMV antigens.

Points on this clone: The antigen is not known.

This CDR3 region has 12 residues. V lost 5 bases, J lost 4 bases, and 3 bases stayed unmatched. Germline assignment: CDR1 SQVTM and CDR2 ANQGSEA. Among the 120 subjects of the validation cohort, separate from the approximately 700-subject first cohort, were the donors. The repertoire was sequenced with immunoSEQ multiplex PCR; TCRdb's copy has only in-frame clones and lacks some. The sample gives 250,000 or so clones, roughly 84% of which show up once; around 11% is in the top ten. Material: PBMCs. The J gene is TRBJ2-7, the V gene TRBV29-1; TRBD1 matches 9 bases. The TCR originated in a young man in good health and CMV-seropositive. The CDR3, as DNA: TGCAGCGTTAACAGGGGGCTTTACGAGCAGTACTTC. Translated, it gives CSVNRGLYEQYF.